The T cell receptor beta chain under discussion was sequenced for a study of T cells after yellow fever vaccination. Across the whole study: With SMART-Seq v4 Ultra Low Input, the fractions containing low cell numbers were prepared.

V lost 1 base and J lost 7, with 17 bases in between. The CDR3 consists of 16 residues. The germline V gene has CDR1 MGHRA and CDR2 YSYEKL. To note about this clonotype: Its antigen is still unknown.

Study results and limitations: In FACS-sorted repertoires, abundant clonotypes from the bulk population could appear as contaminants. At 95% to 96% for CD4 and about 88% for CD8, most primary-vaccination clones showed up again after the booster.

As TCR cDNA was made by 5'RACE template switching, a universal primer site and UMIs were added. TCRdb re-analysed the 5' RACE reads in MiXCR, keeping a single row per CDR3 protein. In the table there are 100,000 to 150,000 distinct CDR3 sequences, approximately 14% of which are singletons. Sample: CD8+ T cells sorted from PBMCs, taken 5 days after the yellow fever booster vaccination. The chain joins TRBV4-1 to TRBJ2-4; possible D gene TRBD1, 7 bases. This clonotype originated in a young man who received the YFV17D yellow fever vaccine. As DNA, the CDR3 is TGCGCCAGCAGCCAAGCCGGGACAGCTGGGGGGAACATTCAGTACTTC. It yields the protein CASSQAGTAGGNIQYF.